Listed below are T cell receptor beta chains from one sample, sequenced in a study of T cells in Graves' hyperthyroidism and ophthalmopathy. TCRdb processed the multiplex PCR reads anew with MiXCR; each CDR3 protein has one entry. Here the sample spans over 400,000 distinct CDR3 sequences, around a fifth being singletons. Sequencing was carried out using blood. The receptor source for this set is a woman aged 70 to 79 with Graves' ophthalmopathy. CDR3s include the opening cysteine and the closing phenylalanine or tryptophan. D genes are given only for firm matches. A row's size may be missing; if present it is once, few, many or a size class.

V gene: TRBV12-3/TRBV12-4; clone size: few; D gene: NA; J gene: TRBJ1-5; CDR3 DNA: TGTGCCACGAGAGACGGGGGCGGGCAGCCCCAGCATTTT; CDR3 protein: CATRDGGGQPQHF
V gene: TRBV27; clone size: NA; D gene: TRBD1; J gene: TRBJ1-2; CDR3 DNA: TGTGCCAGCAGCCCGGACAGGGGATCGGATGGCTACACCTTC; CDR3 protein: CASSPDRGSDGYTF
V gene: TRBV7-2; clone size: many; D gene: NA; J gene: TRBJ2-2; CDR3 DNA: TGTGCCAGCAGCCTCCCGGGACCTAACTTCCCCGGGGAGCTGTTTTTT; CDR3 protein: CASSLPGPNFPGELFF
V gene: TRBV7-8; clone size: few; D gene: TRBD1; J gene: TRBJ1-2; CDR3 DNA: TGTGCCAGCAGCTTAGCCCGGGACAGGGGGCGGCATGGCTACACCTTC; CDR3 protein: CASSLARDRGRHGYTF
V gene: TRBV11-2; clone size: many; D gene: NA; J gene: TRBJ2-7; CDR3 DNA: TGTGCCAGCAGCCCGCAACCAGGAGGGCTAAGTGAGCAGTACTTC; CDR3 protein: CASSPQPGGLSEQYF
V gene: TRBV11-3; clone size: NA; D gene: TRBD2; J gene: TRBJ2-3; CDR3 DNA: TGTGCCAGCAGCTCTCCAGGGGATACTAGCGGGAGGGCCCGGGCAGATACGCAGTATTTT; CDR3 protein: CASSSPGDTSGRARADTQYF
V gene: TRBV27; clone size: NA; D gene: NA; J gene: TRBJ2-2; CDR3 DNA: TGTGCCAGCAGTTTTGAGAGGGGGAGTACCGGGGAGCTGTTTTTT; CDR3 protein: CASSFERGSTGELFF
V gene: TRBV19; clone size: NA; D gene: NA; J gene: TRBJ2-3; CDR3 DNA: TGTGCCAGTAGTATGGGCGGTGATACGCAGTATTTT; CDR3 protein: CASSMGGDTQYF
V gene: TRBV3-1; clone size: NA; D gene: NA; J gene: TRBJ1-4; CDR3 DNA: TGTGCCAGCAGCCCGGACGGTTATGAAAAACTGTTTTTT; CDR3 protein: CASSPDGYEKLFF
V gene: TRBV30; clone size: few; D gene: NA; J gene: TRBJ2-2; CDR3 DNA: TGTGCCTGGACCTTCAAAGCCGGGGAGCTGTTTTTT; CDR3 protein: CAWTFKAGELFF